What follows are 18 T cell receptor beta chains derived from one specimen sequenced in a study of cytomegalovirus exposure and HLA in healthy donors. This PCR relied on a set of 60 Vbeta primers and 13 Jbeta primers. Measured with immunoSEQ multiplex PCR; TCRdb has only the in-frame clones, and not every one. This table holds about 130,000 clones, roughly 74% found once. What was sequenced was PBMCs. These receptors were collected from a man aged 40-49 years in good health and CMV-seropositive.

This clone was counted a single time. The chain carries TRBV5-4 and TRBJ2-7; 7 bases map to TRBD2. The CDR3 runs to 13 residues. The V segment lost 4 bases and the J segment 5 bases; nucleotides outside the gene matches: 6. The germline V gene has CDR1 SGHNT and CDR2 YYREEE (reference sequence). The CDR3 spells CASSPASGHEQYF. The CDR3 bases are TGTGCCAGCAGCCCGGCTAGCGGCCACGAGCAGTACTTC.

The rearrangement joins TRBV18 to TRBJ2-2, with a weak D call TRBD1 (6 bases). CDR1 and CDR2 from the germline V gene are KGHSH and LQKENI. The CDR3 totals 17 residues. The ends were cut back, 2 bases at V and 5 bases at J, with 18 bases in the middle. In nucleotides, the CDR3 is TGTGCCAGCTCACCATTTACAGGGAGAAGTGGAACCGGGGAGCTGTTTTTT. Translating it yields CASSPFTGRSGTGELFF.

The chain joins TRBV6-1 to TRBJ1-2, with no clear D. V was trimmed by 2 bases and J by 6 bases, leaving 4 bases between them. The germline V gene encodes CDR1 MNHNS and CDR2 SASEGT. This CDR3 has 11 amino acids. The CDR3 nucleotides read TGTGCCAGCAGTGAAATCGATGGCTACACCTTC. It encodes CASSEIDGYTF.

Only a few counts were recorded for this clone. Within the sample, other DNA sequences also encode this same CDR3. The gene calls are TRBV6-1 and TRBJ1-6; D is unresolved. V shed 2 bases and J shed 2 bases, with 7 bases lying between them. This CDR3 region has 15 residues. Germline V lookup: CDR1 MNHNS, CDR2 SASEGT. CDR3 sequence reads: CASSERGPYNSPLHF. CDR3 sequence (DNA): TGTGCCAGCAGTGAAAGAGGGCCCTATAATTCACCCCTCCACTTT.

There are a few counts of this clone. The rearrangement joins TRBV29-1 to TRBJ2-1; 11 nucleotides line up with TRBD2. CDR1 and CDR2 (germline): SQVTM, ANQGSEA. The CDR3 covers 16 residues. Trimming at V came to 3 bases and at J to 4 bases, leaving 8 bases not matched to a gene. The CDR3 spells CSVDSPSGRRYNEQFF. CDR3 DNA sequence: TGCAGCGTTGATTCTCCTAGCGGGAGGAGATACAATGAGCAGTTCTTC.

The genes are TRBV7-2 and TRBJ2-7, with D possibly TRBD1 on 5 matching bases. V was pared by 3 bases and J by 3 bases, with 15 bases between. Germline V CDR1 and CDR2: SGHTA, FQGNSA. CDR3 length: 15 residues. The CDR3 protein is CASSLQDAGFYEQYF. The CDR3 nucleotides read TGTGCCAGCAGCTTGCAGGACGCAGGGTTCTACGAGCAGTACTTC.

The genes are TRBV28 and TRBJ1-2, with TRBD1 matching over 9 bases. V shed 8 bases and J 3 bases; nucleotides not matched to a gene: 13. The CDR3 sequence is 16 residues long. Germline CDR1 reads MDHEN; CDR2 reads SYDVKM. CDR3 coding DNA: TGTGCCAGCCGCCCCCTCAGACAGGGGGATTACTATGGCTACACCTTC. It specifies CASRPLRQGDYYGYTF.

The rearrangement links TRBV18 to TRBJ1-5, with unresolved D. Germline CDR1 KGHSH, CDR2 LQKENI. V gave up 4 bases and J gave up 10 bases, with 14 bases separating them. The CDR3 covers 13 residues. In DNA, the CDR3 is TGTGCCAGCTCACTGGGGAGTGGGGAACCCCAGCATTTT. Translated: CASSLGSGEPQHF.

In DNA form, the CDR3 reads TGTGCCAGCAGCTTAGTCACCGCGGTTGGTGAGCAGTACTTC. As protein: CASSLVTAVGEQYF. The chain uses TRBV7-2 and TRBJ2-7, with D hard to call. With 1 base removed from V and 7 bases from J, the gap between germline ends came to 14 bases. The CDR3 is 14 residues long. Germline V gene sequence: CDR1 SGHTA, CDR2 FQGNSA. The full variable domain, with the rest looked up from reference TRBV7-2 and TRBJ2-7, is GAGVSQSPSNKVTEKGKDVELRCDPISGHTALYWYRQSLGQGLEFLIYFQGNSAPDKSGLPSDRFSAERTGGSVSTLTIQRTQQEDSAVYLCASSLVTAVGEQYFGPGTRLTVT.

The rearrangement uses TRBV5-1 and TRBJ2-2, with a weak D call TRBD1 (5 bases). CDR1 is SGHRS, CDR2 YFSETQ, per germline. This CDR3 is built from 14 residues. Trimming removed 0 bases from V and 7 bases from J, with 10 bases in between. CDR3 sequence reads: CASSLDRLGGELFF. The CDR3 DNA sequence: TGCGCCAGCAGCTTGGACAGGCTTGGCGGGGAGCTGTTTTTT.

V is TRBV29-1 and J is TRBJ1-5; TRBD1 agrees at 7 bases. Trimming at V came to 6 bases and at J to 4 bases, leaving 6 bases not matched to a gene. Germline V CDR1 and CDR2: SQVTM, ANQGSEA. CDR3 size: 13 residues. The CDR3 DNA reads TGCAGCGTCCAGGGGGGTGAAAATCAGCCCCAGCATTTT. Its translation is CSVQGGENQPQHF. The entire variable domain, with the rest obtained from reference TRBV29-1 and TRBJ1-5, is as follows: SAVISQKPSRDICQRGTSLTIQCQVDSQVTMMFWYRQQPGQSLTLIATANQGSEATYESGFVIDKFPISRPNLTFSTLTVSNMSPEDSSIYLCSVQGGENQPQHFGDGTRLSIL.

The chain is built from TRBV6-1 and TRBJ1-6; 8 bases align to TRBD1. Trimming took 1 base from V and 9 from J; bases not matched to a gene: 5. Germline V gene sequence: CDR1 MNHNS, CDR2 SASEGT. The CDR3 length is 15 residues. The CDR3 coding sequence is TGTGCCAGCAGTGAAGGGCAGGGGGCCGCTTCACCCCTCCACTTT. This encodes CASSEGQGAASPLHF.

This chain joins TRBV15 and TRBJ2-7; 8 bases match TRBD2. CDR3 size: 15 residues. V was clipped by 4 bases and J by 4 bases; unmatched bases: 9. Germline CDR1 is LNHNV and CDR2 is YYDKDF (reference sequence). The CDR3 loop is CATSIPREGRYEQYF. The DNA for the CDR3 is TGTGCCACCAGCATCCCACGGGAGGGCAGATACGAGCAGTACTTC.

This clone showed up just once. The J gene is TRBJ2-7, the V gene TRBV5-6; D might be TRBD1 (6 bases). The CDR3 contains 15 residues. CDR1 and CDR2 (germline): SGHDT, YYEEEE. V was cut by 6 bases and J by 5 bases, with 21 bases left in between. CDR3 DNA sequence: TGTGCCAGCACCGCCGGTAGGGGGAGATCCGACGAGCAGTACTTC. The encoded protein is CASTAGRGRSDEQYF.

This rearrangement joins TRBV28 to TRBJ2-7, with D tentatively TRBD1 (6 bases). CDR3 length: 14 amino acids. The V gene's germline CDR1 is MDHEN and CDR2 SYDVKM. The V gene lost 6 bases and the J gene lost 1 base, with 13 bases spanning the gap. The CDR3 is CASRETGRSYEQYF. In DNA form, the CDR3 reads TGTGCCAGCAGAGAAACAGGGAGATCCTACGAGCAGTACTTC.

CDR3 sequence: CASSLNTGSYEQYF. The CDR3 DNA follows: TGCGCCAGCAGCTTGAACACGGGCTCCTACGAGCAGTACTTC. This sequence joins TRBV5-1 and TRBJ2-7; no clear D. The germline V gene has CDR1 SGHRS and CDR2 YFSETQ. The length of the CDR3 is 14 residues. The V end lost 1 base, the J end lost 0 bases, and 8 bases lay between the germline ends.

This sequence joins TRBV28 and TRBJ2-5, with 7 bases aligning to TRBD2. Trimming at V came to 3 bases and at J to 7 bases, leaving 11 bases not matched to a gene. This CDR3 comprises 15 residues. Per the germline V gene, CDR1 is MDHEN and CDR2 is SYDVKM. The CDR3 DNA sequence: TGTGCCAGCAGTTTGGGTGGGGGAGGGCCGCGGACCCAGTACTTC. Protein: CASSLGGGGPRTQYF.

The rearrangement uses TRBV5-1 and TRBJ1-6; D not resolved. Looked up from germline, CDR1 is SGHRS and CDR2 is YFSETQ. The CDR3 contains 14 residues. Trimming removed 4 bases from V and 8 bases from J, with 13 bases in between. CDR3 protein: CASSPPERDSPLHF. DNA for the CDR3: TGCGCCAGCAGCCCCCCTGAGCGGGATTCACCCCTCCACTTT.